The next 28 T cell receptor beta chains were all read from a single sample in a study of human T cells and chemical hapten exposure. TCRdb itself ran the RACE reads through MiXCR, one entry per CDR3 protein. The sample has some 300,000 distinct CDR3 sequences; around 5% are singletons. The time point here: pre-sensitization, week 0. Treatment: therapeutic diphenylcyclopropenone sensitization with weekly scalp DPC. The specimen comprised whole blood, sampled in connection with sensitization to the hapten diphenylcyclopropenone (DPC). The source of these receptors is a woman under 30 with alopecia areata. Some clones in this sample may be carry-over from other donors' samples.

This clonotype was seen repeatedly, ten times or more. The rearrangement uses TRBV6-2 or TRBV6-3 and TRBJ1-1; 8 bases are shared with TRBD1. V shed 6 bases and J 4 bases; nucleotides not matched to a gene: 4. The CDR3 is 13 residues long. Per germline, CDR1 MNHEY and CDR2 SVGEGT. The CDR3 protein is CASRITGGTEAFF. DNA for the CDR3: TGTGCCAGCAGAATTACAGGGGGCACTGAAGCTTTCTTT.

There are a few counts of this clonotype. This sequence joins TRBV6-2 or TRBV6-3 and TRBJ1-6; D is ambiguous. Germline V gene data show CDR1 as MNHEY and CDR2 as SVGEGT. Trimming pared 5 bases from V and 5 bases from J, leaving 7 bases between. The CDR3 runs to 13 residues. The DNA for the CDR3 is TGTGCCAGCAGTGCACTGAATAATTCACCCCTCCACTTT. Protein sequence: CASSALNNSPLHF.

Many counts were recorded for this clonotype. The chain employs TRBV9 and TRBJ2-7, with 7 bases that match TRBD1. J was trimmed by 5 bases and V by 4 bases; bases with no gene match: 12. The CDR3 covers 15 residues. Germline CDR1 is SGDLS and CDR2 is YYNGEE. In DNA, the CDR3 is TGTGCCAGCAGCCGAGGGCACGGGACAGACCACGAGCAGTACTTC. It codes for CASSRGHGTDHEQYF.

This clonotype was detected a few times. The chain joins TRBV20-1 to TRBJ1-6; the D gene is possibly TRBD1 (5 bases). Deletions cut 6 bases from V and 6 bases from J, with 12 bases between. CDR3 length equals 13 residues. Germline V gene lookup returns CDR1 DFQATT and CDR2 SNEGSKA (reference sequence). The CDR3 region is CSATGRINSPLHF. The CDR3 region has the DNA TGCAGTGCCACGGGACGGATTAATTCACCCCTCCACTTT.

This chain joins TRBV6-5 and TRBJ2-3; 10 bases map to TRBD2. CDR1 and CDR2 (germline): MNHEY, SVGAGI. This CDR3 region has 11 residues. With 10 bases clipped from V and 10 bases from J, the junction kept 5 bases outside the gene matches. The CDR3, as DNA: TGTGCCACCGCTAGCGGGGGACCGCAGTATTTT. Its protein product is CATASGGPQYF.

This chain joins TRBV6-2 or TRBV6-3 and TRBJ2-7; unclear D gene. Germline CDR1 reads MNHEY; CDR2 reads SVGEGT. The CDR3 has 14 amino acids. V was pared by 10 bases and J by 1 base, with 17 bases between. The CDR3 nucleotides are TGTGCCACTAACAGACCGGCCTCATCCTACGAGCAGTACTTC. Encoded protein: CATNRPASSYEQYF.

This clonotype showed up just a few times. V usage is TRBV21-1 and J usage is TRBJ1-5. TRBV21-1 corresponds to a pseudogene. The CDR3 has 13 residues. The CDR3 reads CASSKAGNQPQHF. The CDR3 bases are TGTGCCAGCAGCAAAGCGGGCAATCAGCCCCAGCATTTT.

The V call is TRBV6-5, the J call TRBJ1-1, with 7 bases lining up with TRBD1. Germline assignment: CDR1 MNHEY and CDR2 SVGAGI. CDR3 length: 13 residues. V was pared by 2 bases and J by 4 bases, with 1 base of the junction left unmatched. In DNA, the CDR3 is TGTGCCAGCAGTTACCCAGGGGGCACTGAAGCTTTCTTT. It translates to CASSYPGGTEAFF.

This clonotype was seen ten or more times. This sequence joins TRBV7-8 and TRBJ2-3; 8 bases fit TRBD2. J lost 5 bases, V lost 4 bases, and 14 bases had no gene match. Looked up from germline, CDR1 is SGHVS and CDR2 is FQNEAQ. The CDR3 length is 17 residues. CDR3 sequence (DNA): TGTGCCAGCAGCTATTACCGAATAGCGGGGCGACAAGATACGCAGTATTTT. Protein product: CASSYYRIAGRQDTQYF.

This clonotype was detected ten times or more. The chain couples TRBV4-1 to TRBJ2-5, with D possibly matching TRBD1 (6 bases). The CDR3 sequence is 16 residues long. Germline V gives CDR1 MGHRA, CDR2 YSYEKL. V shed 4 bases and J shed 4 bases, with 19 bases lying between them. The CDR3 DNA reads TGCGCCAGCAGCCGATTACCTACAGGGTTCTCAGAGACCCAGTACTTC. Residues: CASSRLPTGFSETQYF.

This clonotype was found a few times. The J gene is TRBJ1-1, the V gene TRBV20-1; 10 nucleotides match TRBD1. Losses at the gene ends were 2 bases for V and 4 bases for J; bases not matched to a gene: 7. The CDR3 totals 15 residues. Germline assignment: CDR1 DFQATT and CDR2 SNEGSKA (reference sequence). CDR3 residues: CSARPSDRGLTEAFF. CDR3 bases: TGCAGTGCTAGACCATCCGACAGGGGGCTCACTGAAGCTTTCTTT.

This chain uses TRBV7-2 with TRBJ1-1; D unresolved. The CDR3 consists of 16 residues. In germline, CDR1 is SGHTA, CDR2 FQGNSA. V lost 2 bases to trimming and J lost 5 bases, with 18 bases between them. CDR3 DNA: TGTGCCAGCAGCTTAACCGTCGGCGGGTCGCGGACTGAAGCTTTCTTT. Translating it yields CASSLTVGGSRTEAFF.

There are many counts of this clonotype. The chain uses TRBV29-1 and TRBJ2-3; no clear D gene. The germline V and J ends were trimmed by 4 bases and 1 base, with 6 bases remaining between them. The CDR3 is made up of 12 amino acids. From germline, CDR1 is SQVTM and CDR2 ANQGSEA. CDR3 DNA: TGCAGCGTTGGCGTGGGCACAGATACGCAGTATTTT. Protein product: CSVGVGTDTQYF.

The chain links TRBV28 to TRBJ2-7; TRBD1 aligns across 11 bases. The CDR3 has 15 residues. CDR1 MDHEN and CDR2 SYDVKM come from the germline V gene. The junction had 7 bases not matched to a gene; V was cut back by 6 bases and J by 3 bases. CDR3 bases: TGTGCCAGCAGCGCTGCCGGGACAGGGGGCTACGAGCAGTACTTC. Protein sequence: CASSAAGTGGYEQYF.

In this sample, this clonotype turned up many times. V usage is TRBV29-1 and J usage is TRBJ2-4; no reliable D call. Germline V lookup: CDR1 SQVTM, CDR2 ANQGSEA. The germline V and J ends were trimmed by 3 bases and 1 base, with 7 bases remaining between them. The length of the CDR3 is 13 residues. The CDR3 sequence: CSVELNAKNIQYF. The CDR3 region has the DNA TGCAGCGTTGAGCTGAACGCCAAAAACATTCAGTACTTC.

The chain joins TRBV6-6 to TRBJ1-2, with 8 bases that match TRBD1. Germline CDR1 and CDR2: MNHNY and SVGAGI (reference sequence). The CDR3 loop spans 15 amino acids. V trimming: 6 bases; J trimming: 3 bases; junction bases outside the gene matches: 9. The CDR3 DNA follows: TGTGCCAGCAGGCCCCTAGGACAGGGATACTATGGCTACACCTTC. Protein sequence: CASRPLGQGYYGYTF.

The chain joins TRBV20-1 to TRBJ1-2, with TRBD1 as a possible D gene (6 bases). This CDR3 is built from 12 residues. Germline CDR1 and CDR2: DFQATT and SNEGSKA (reference sequence). Trimming cost V 6 bases and J 2 bases, with 10 bases left between them. The CDR3 spells CSAWTDNYGYTF. The CDR3, as DNA: TGCAGTGCCTGGACAGACAACTATGGCTACACCTTC.

J is TRBJ1-1 and V is TRBV6-5; D remains ambiguous. Trimming removed 0 bases from V and 7 bases from J, with 12 bases in between. CDR3 size: 14 residues. Germline V gene lookup returns CDR1 MNHEY and CDR2 SVGAGI. The CDR3 sequence is CASSYSIGGYEAFF. The DNA of the CDR3 is TGTGCCAGCAGTTACTCGATAGGCGGCTATGAAGCTTTCTTT.

This clonotype was counted ten times or more. The CDR3 here is CASSLGTDSNQPQHF. Here the CDR3 DNA reads TGTGCCAGCAGCTTAGGGACAGATAGCAATCAGCCCCAGCATTTT. The chain joins TRBV11-2 to TRBJ1-5, with D possibly being TRBD1 (6 bases). With 1 base removed from V and 0 bases from J, the gap between germline ends came to 7 bases. The CDR3 loop spans 15 amino acids. Per germline, CDR1 SGHAT and CDR2 FQNNGV.

In this sample, this clonotype turned up many times. This chain joins TRBV27 and TRBJ1-1; no clear D. Germline values: CDR1 MNHEY, CDR2 SMNVEV (reference sequence). V lost 3 bases and J 7 bases, leaving 12 bases between the germline ends. This CDR3 is built from 13 residues. The CDR3 DNA reads TGTGCCAGCAGTTTTAGCAGAAACTTTGAAGCTTTCTTT. It encodes CASSFSRNFEAFF.

The gene calls are TRBV29-1 and TRBJ1-1; D not resolved. Trimming stripped 3 bases from V and 1 base from J, with 15 bases between. Germline-derived CDR1 and CDR2 are SQVTM and ANQGSEA. This CDR3 has 15 residues. The CDR3 protein is CSVDRAPGTNTEAFF. CDR3 DNA: TGCAGCGTTGATAGGGCCCCTGGAACGAACACTGAAGCTTTCTTT.

This clonotype was observed at least ten times. The rearrangement links TRBV12-3 or TRBV12-4 to TRBJ2-1, with TRBD1 identical over 8 bases. Losses at the gene ends were 5 bases for V and 6 bases for J; bases not matched to a gene: 12. This CDR3 is built from 16 residues. Written as DNA, the CDR3 is TGTGCCAGCAGTGTCGCAGGGGGCCTAGTTGGCAATGAGCAGTTCTTC. It yields the protein CASSVAGGLVGNEQFF.

This clonotype has at least ten counts. V gene TRBV20-1 combines with J gene TRBJ1-5, with unresolved D. Germline loops: CDR1 DFQATT, CDR2 SNEGSKA (reference sequence). Trimming took off 5 bases at V and 2 bases at J, with 7 bases between the two ends. The CDR3 is 12 residues long. The CDR3 DNA sequence: TGCAGTGCTGATAGGGGCAATCAGCCCCAGCATTTT. Amino acids: CSADRGNQPQHF.

This clonotype was recorded at least ten times. The chain joins TRBV29-1 to TRBJ1-1; 9 bases match TRBD1. The CDR3 loop spans 13 amino acids. With V trimmed by 3 bases and J by 5 bases, 4 bases remained unmatched. CDR1 and CDR2 (germline): SQVTM, ANQGSEA. CDR3 DNA sequence: TGCAGCGTTGACGGACAGGGGAGGACTGAAGCTTTCTTT. Its protein is CSVDGQGRTEAFF.

J is TRBJ1-1 and V is TRBV7-9; 8 positions agree with TRBD1. After removal of 4 bases from V and 7 bases from J, the junction contained 8 bases not matched to a gene. This CDR3 contains 14 residues. CDR1 SEHNR and CDR2 FQNEAQ come from the germline V gene (reference sequence). CDR3 protein: CASSSIQGAIEAFF. CDR3 coding DNA: TGTGCCAGCAGCTCTATTCAGGGGGCTATTGAAGCTTTCTTT.

The chain carries TRBV7-3 and TRBJ2-2, with D possibly matching TRBD1 (6 bases). CDR1 and CDR2 from the germline V gene are SGHTA and FQGTGA. The CDR3 contains 15 residues. The V end lost 3 bases, the J end lost 7 bases, and 15 bases lay between the germline ends. For the CDR3, the DNA is TGTGCCAGCAGCTTCCCAGGGGCTGACATCGGGGAGCTGTTTTTT. Translating it yields CASSFPGADIGELFF.

This clonotype turned up a few times. The chain has TRBV5-4 and TRBJ2-2, with D uncertain. This CDR3 contains 16 residues. Trimming took off 5 bases at V and 0 bases at J, with 14 bases between the two ends. Germline V CDR1 and CDR2: SGHNT, YYREEE (reference sequence). The CDR3 sequence is CASSPSRFANTGELFF. The DNA of the CDR3 is TGTGCCAGCAGTCCTTCTAGGTTTGCGAACACCGGGGAGCTGTTTTTT.

This clonotype was counted only a few times. The chain links TRBV28 to TRBJ1-5; the D gene is possibly TRBD1 (6 bases). This CDR3 comprises 15 residues. Between the trimmed V and J ends, which lost 1 base and 3 bases, there was a span of 10 bases. Germline CDR1 is MDHEN and CDR2 is SYDVKM. CDR3 residues: CASSLLGAINQPQHF. DNA of the CDR3: TGTGCCAGCAGTTTATTGGGGGCTATCAATCAGCCCCAGCATTTT.